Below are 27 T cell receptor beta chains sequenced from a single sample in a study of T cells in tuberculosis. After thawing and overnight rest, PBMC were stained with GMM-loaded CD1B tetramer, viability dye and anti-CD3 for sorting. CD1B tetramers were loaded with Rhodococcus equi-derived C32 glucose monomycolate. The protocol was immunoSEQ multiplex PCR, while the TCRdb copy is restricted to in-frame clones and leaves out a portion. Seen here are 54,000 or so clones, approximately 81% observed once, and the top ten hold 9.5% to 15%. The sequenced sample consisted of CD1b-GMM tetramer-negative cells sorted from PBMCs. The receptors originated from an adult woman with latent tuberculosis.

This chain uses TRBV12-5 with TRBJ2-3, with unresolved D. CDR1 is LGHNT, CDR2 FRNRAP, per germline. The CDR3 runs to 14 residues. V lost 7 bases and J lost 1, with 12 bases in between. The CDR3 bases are TGTGCTAGTGCTACATTAACAGGCACAGATACGCAGTATTTT. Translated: CASATLTGTDTQYF. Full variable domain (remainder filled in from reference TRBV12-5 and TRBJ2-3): DARVTQTPRHKVTEMGQEVTMRCQPILGHNTVFWYRQTMMQGLELLAYFRNRAPLDDSGMPKDRFSAEMPDATLATLKIQPSEPRDSAVYFCASATLTGTDTQYFGPGTRLTVL.

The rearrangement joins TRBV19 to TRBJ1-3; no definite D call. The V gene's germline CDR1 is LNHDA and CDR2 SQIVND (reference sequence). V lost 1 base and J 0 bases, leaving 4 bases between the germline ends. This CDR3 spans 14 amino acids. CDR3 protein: CASSIANSGNTIYF. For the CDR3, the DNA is TGTGCCAGTAGTATAGCAAACTCTGGAAACACCATATATTTT. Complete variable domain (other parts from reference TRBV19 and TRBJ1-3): DGGITQSPKYLFRKEGQNVTLSCEQNLNHDAMYWYRQDPGQGLRLIYYSQIVNDFQKGDIAEGYSVSREKKESFPLTVTSAQKNPTAFYLCASSIANSGNTIYFGEGSWLTVV.

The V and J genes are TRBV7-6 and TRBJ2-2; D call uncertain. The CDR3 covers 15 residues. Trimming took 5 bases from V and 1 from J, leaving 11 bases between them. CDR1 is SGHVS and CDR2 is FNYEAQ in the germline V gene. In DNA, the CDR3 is TGTGCCAGCAGCCCTAGAAACTTGAACACCGGGGAGCTGTTTTTT. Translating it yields CASSPRNLNTGELFF.

The CDR3 sequence is CASSQASGRFSYEQYF. The CDR3 DNA follows: TGTGCCAGCAGCCAAGCTAGCGGGAGATTCTCCTACGAGCAGTACTTC. The chain carries TRBV4-2 and TRBJ2-7; 10 bases align to TRBD2. CDR3 size: 16 residues. Losses at the gene ends were 1 base for V and 0 bases for J; bases not matched to a gene: 3. Germline CDR1 and CDR2: LGHNA and YNFKEQ.

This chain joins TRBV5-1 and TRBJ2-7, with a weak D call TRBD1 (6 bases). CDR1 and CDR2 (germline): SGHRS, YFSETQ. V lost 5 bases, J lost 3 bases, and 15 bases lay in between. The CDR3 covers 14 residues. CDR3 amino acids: CASRSGTPNYEQYF. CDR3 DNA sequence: TGCGCCAGCAGGTCCGGGACACCCAACTACGAGCAGTACTTC.

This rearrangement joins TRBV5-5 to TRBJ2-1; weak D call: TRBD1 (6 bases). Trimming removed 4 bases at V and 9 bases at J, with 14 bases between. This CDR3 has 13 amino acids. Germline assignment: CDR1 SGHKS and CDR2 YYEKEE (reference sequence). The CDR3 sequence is CASSTTGTPEQFF. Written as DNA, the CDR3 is TGTGCCAGCAGCACTACCGGGACACCTGAGCAGTTCTTC.

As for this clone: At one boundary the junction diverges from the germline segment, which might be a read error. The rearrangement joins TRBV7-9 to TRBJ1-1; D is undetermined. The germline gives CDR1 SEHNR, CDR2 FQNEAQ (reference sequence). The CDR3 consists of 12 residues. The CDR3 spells CASSLAVENPIF. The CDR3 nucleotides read TGTGCCAGCAGCTTAGCGGTAGAAAACCCCATCTTT.

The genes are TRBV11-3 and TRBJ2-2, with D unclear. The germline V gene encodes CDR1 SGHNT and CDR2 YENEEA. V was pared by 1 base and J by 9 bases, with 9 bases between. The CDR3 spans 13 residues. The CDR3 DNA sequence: TGTGCCAGCAGCTTAGGCGAAAGAAGGGAGCTGTTTTTT. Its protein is CASSLGERRELFF.

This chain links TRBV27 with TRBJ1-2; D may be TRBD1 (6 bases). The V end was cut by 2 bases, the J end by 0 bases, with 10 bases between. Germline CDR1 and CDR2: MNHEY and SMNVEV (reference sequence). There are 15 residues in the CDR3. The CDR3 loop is CASSLTGLANYGYTF. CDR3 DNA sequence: TGTGCCAGCAGTTTAACAGGGTTGGCTAACTATGGCTACACCTTC.

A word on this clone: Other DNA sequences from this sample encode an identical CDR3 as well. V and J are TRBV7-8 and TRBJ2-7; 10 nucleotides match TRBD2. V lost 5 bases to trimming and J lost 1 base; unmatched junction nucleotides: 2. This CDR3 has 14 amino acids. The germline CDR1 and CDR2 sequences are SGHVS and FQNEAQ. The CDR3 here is CASSASGSSYEQYF. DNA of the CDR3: TGTGCCAGCAGCGCTAGCGGGAGTTCCTACGAGCAGTACTTC.

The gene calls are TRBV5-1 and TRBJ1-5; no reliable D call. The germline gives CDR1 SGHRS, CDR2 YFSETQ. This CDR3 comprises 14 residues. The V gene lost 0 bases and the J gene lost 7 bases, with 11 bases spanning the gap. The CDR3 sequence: CASSLAPAGQPQHF. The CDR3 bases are TGCGCCAGCAGCTTGGCGCCTGCCGGGCAGCCCCAGCATTTT. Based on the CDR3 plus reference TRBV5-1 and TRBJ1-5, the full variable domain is KAGVTQTPRYLIKTRGQQVTLSCSPISGHRSVSWYQQTPGQGLQFLFEYFSETQRNKGNFPGRFSGRQFSNSRSEMNVSTLELGDSALYLCASSLAPAGQPQHFGDGTRLSIL.

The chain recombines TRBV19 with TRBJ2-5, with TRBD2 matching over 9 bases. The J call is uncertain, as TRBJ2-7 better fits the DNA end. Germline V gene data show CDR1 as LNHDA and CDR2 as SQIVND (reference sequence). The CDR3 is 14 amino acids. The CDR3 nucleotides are TGTGCCAGTAGCGGGAGCGGGAGGATCCACGAGCAGTACTTC. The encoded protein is CASSGSGRIHEQYF.

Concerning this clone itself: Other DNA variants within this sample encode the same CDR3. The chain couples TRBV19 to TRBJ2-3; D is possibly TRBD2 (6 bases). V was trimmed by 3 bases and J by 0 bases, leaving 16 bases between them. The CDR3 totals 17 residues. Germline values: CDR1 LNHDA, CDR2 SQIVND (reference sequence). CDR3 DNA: TGTGCCAGTAGTATGAGCGGGTCAGCTTCCAGCACAGATACGCAGTATTTT. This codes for CASSMSGSASSTDTQYF.

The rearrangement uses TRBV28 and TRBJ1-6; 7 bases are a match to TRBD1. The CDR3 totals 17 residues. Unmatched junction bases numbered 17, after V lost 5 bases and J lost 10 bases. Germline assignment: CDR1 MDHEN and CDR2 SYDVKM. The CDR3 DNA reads TGTGCCAGCAGTCCTTCAATTTCTAGACAGGGAGCCTCACCCCTCCACTTT. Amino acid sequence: CASSPSISRQGASPLHF. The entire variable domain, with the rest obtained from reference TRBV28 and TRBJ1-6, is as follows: DVKVTQSSRYLVKRTGEKVFLECVQDMDHENMFWYRQDPGLGLRLIYFSYDVKMKEKGDIPEGYSVSREKKERFSLILESASTNQTSMYLCASSPSISRQGASPLHFGNGTRLTVT.

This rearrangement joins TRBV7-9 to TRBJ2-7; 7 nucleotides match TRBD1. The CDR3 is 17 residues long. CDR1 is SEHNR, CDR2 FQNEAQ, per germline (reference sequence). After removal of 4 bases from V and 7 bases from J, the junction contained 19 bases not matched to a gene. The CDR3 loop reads CASSSNKRQGDLREQYF. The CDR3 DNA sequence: TGTGCCAGCAGCTCTAACAAGAGACAGGGTGACCTAAGGGAGCAGTACTTC.

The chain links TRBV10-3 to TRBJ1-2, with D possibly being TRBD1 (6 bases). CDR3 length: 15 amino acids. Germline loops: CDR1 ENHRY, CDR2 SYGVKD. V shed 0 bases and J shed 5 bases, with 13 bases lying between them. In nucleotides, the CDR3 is TGTGCCATCAGTGAGTCGGGGGCCGCGGAATATGGCTACACCTTC. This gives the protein CAISESGAAEYGYTF.

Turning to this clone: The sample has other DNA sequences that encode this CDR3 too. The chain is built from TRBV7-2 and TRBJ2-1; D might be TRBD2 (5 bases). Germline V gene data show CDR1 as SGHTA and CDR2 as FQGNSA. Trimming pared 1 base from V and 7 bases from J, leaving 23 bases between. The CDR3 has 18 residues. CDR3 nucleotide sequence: TGTGCCAGCAGCTTAGAGGCGGGCGGCTCCCGGGTCGGGAATGAGCAGTTCTTC. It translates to CASSLEAGGSRVGNEQFF.

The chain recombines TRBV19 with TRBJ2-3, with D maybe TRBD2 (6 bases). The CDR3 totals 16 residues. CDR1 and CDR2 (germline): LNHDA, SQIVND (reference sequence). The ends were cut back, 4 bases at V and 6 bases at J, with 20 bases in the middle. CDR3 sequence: CASSKILATLSDTQYF. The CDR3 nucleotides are TGTGCCAGTAGTAAAATTCTAGCGACCCTCTCGGATACGCAGTATTTT.

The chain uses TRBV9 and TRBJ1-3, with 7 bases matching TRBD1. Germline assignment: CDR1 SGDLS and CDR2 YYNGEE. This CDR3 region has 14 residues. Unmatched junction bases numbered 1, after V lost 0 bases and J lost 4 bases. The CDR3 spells CASSVGTGGNTIYF. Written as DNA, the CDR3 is TGTGCCAGCAGCGTAGGGACAGGCGGAAACACCATATATTTT.

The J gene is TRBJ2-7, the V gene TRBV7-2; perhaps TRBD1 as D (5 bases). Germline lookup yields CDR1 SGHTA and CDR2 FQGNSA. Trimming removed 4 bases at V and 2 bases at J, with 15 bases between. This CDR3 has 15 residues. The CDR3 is CTSSSQGQGAYEQYF. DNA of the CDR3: TGTACCAGCAGCTCCCAGGGCCAAGGCGCCTACGAGCAGTACTTC.

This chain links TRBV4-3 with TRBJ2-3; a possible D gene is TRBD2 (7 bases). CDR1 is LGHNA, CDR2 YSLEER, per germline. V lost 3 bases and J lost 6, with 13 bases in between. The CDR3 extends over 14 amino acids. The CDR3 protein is CASSQRGGTDTQYF. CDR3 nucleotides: TGCGCCAGCAGCCAGAGGGGGGGGACGGATACGCAGTATTTT.

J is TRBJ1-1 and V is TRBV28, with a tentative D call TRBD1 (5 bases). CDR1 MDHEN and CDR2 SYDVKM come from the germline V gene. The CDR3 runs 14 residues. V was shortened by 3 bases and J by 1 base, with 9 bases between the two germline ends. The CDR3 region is CASSLLTGNTEAFF. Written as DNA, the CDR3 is TGTGCCAGCAGTTTGTTAACAGGGAACACTGAAGCTTTCTTT.

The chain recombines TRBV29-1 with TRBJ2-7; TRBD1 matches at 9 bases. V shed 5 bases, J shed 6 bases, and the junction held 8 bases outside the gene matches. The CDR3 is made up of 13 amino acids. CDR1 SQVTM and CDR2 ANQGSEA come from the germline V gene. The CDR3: CSVTLTGGSEQYF. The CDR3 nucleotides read TGCAGCGTTACCCTGACAGGGGGAAGCGAGCAGTACTTC.

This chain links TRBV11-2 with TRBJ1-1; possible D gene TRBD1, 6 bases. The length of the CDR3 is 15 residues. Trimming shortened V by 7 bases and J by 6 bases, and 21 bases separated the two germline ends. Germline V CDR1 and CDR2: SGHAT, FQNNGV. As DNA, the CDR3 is TGTGCCAGCATCCGCGACCAGGGGAGGGGGGCTGAAGCTTTCTTT. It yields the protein CASIRDQGRGAEAFF. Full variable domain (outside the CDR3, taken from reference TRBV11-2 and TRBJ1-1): EAGVAQSPRYKIIEKRQSVAFWCNPISGHATLYWYQQILGQGPKLLIQFQNNGVVDDSQLPKDRFSAERLKGVDSTLKIQPAKLEDSAVYLCASIRDQGRGAEAFFGQGTRLTVV.

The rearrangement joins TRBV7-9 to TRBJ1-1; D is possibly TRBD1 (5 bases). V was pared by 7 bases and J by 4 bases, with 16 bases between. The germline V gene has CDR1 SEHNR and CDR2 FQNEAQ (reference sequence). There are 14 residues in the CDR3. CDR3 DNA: TGTGCCAGCACCAGCCCGGGGGTGGGCACTGAAGCTTTCTTT. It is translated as CASTSPGVGTEAFF. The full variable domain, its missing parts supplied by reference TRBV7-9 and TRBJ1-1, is DTGVSQNPRHKITKRGQNVTFRCDPISEHNRLYWYRQTLGQGPEFLTYFQNEAQLEKSRLLSDRFSAERPKGSFSTLEIQRTEQGDSAMYLCASTSPGVGTEAFFGQGTRLTVV.

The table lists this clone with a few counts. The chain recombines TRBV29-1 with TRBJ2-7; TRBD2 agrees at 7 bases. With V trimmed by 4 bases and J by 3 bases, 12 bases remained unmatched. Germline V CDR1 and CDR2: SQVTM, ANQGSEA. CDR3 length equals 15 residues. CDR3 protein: CSVAVLGRPDYEQYF. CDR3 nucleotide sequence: TGCAGCGTTGCGGTTCTCGGGAGGCCTGACTACGAGCAGTACTTC.

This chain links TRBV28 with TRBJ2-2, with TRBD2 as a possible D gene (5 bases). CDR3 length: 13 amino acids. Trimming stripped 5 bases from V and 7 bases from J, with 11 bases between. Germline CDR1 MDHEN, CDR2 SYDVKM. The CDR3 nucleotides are TGTGCCAGCAGTGAGGGTCTCGACGGGGAGCTGTTTTTT. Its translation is CASSEGLDGELFF.